This T cell receptor beta chain derives from a study of T-cell reconstitution after alpha-beta-depleted transplantation in children. This clonotype was seen a few times. CDR1 is MNHEY, CDR2 SVGAGI, per germline. V was trimmed by 0 bases and J by 4 bases, leaving 15 bases between them. This CDR3 has 16 amino acids. Construction of the TCRbeta library involved unique molecular identifiers. Via MiXCR, TCRdb re-called the PCR reads, giving one row per CDR3 protein. The sample carries about 230,000 distinct CDR3 sequences, 9.7% recorded once. This rearrangement joins TRBV6-5 to TRBJ1-2; no definite D call. The sample in question was PBMCs from the stem cell graft donor, obtained from the stem cell graft. The sequence was collected from a human donor who donated a stem cell graft to a child with SCID. CDR3 residues: CASSYSIQGSPYGYTF. Written as DNA, the CDR3 is TGTGCCAGCAGTTACTCAATTCAAGGCAGCCCCTATGGCTACACCTTC.